A single sample is the source of the 28 T cell receptor beta chains below, sequenced in a study of human T cells and chemical hapten exposure. One entry per CDR3 protein, called by TCRdb with MiXCR from the RACE reads. The data hold 40,000 or so distinct CDR3 sequences, with 8.5% to 10% observed a single time. Time point here: patch test 2, 6 weeks after DPC sensitization. As to treatment: therapeutic diphenylcyclopropenone sensitization with weekly scalp DPC. It was unfractionated whole blood from which total RNA was extracted. Sequencing was performed on whole blood, taken in connection with sensitization to the hapten diphenylcyclopropenone (DPC). Receptors originate from a woman between 25 and 40 years old with alopecia areata. Some clones in this sample may be carry-over from other donors' samples.

A few counts support this clonotype. The chain couples TRBV12-5 to TRBJ1-1, with D possibly TRBD1 on 5 matching bases. Germline assignment: CDR1 LGHNT and CDR2 FRNRAP. Trimming cost V 1 base and J 10 bases, with 16 bases left between them. This CDR3 region has 14 residues. The CDR3 here is CASGLGSSTGGAFF. CDR3 bases: TGTGCTAGTGGTTTGGGAAGTTCTACAGGTGGAGCTTTCTTT.

This clonotype was seen a handful of times. This chain connects TRBV5-1 to TRBJ2-3; weak D call: TRBD1 (6 bases). The CDR3 runs to 16 residues. Germline V gives CDR1 SGHRS, CDR2 YFSETQ. Trimming pared 4 bases from V and 2 bases from J, leaving 17 bases between. CDR3 coding DNA: TGCGCCAGCAGCCGAGAGGGACAACCGTTCACAGATACGCAGTATTTT. It translates to CASSREGQPFTDTQYF.

This clonotype was picked up a small number of times. V usage is TRBV4-3 and J usage is TRBJ2-4; 12 nucleotides align to TRBD1. V shed 6 bases and J 8 bases; nucleotides not matched to a gene: 14. Per germline, CDR1 LGHNA and CDR2 YSLEER. This CDR3 is built from 17 residues. The DNA for the CDR3 is TGCGCCAGCAGTCGGGAGGGACAGGGGGCGGGTACGGACATTCAGTACTTC. Residues: CASSREGQGAGTDIQYF.

At least ten counts were recorded for this clonotype. The rearrangement links TRBV7-2 to TRBJ2-7; D is unresolved. The V gene's germline CDR1 is SGHTA and CDR2 FQGNSA. The germline V and J ends were trimmed by 5 bases and 2 bases, with 4 bases remaining between them. This CDR3 region has 11 residues. The CDR3 nucleotides are TGTGCCAGCAGCCGTACCTACGAGCAGTACTTC. Its protein product is CASSRTYEQYF. The full variable domain, rest sourced from reference TRBV7-2 and TRBJ2-7, is GAGVSQSPSNKVTEKGKDVELRCDPISGHTALYWYRQSLGQGLEFLIYFQGNSAPDKSGLPSDRFSAERTGGSVSTLTIQRTQQEDSAVYLCASSRTYEQYFGPGTRLTVT.

The CDR3, as DNA: TGTGCCAGCAGCTTAAATCTGGGCGGGGGCACAGATACGCAGTATTTT. As protein: CASSLNLGGGTDTQYF. This chain uses TRBV7-9 with TRBJ2-3, with D tentatively TRBD2 (6 bases). The CDR3 totals 16 residues. Trimming cost V 2 bases and J 1 base, with 13 bases left between them. CDR1 is SEHNR and CDR2 is FQNEAQ in the germline V gene (reference sequence).

The chain links TRBV7-2 to TRBJ2-1, with D possibly TRBD1 on 5 matching bases. The CDR3 is 17 residues long. Germline V gene data show CDR1 as SGHTA and CDR2 as FQGNSA. The V gene lost 3 bases and the J gene lost 3 bases, with 18 bases spanning the gap. The CDR3 DNA follows: TGTGCCAGCAGCTTGACAGTTGGAGCCTATTACTACAATGAGCAGTTCTTC. Protein sequence: CASSLTVGAYYYNEQFF. Complete variable domain (other parts from reference TRBV7-2 and TRBJ2-1): GAGVSQSPSNKVTEKGKDVELRCDPISGHTALYWYRQSLGQGLEFLIYFQGNSAPDKSGLPSDRFSAERTGGSVSTLTIQRTQQEDSAVYLCASSLTVGAYYYNEQFFGPGTRLTVL.

This clonotype came up a few times. Written as DNA, the CDR3 is TGCGCCAGCAGCTTGTATGGGGACAAGCTCTACGAGCAGTACTTC. It specifies CASSLYGDKLYEQYF. The rearrangement joins TRBV5-1 to TRBJ2-7, with D possibly being TRBD1 (6 bases). Germline V gives CDR1 SGHRS, CDR2 YFSETQ. V gave up 1 base and J gave up 3 bases, with 14 bases separating them. This CDR3 region has 15 residues.

This clonotype was detected only a few times. The V call is TRBV28, the J call TRBJ2-7, with D possibly being TRBD2 (6 bases). The CDR3 totals 12 residues. Germline CDR1 MDHEN, CDR2 SYDVKM. Trimming left V 11 bases short and J 2 bases short, with 13 bases between. CDR3 region: CAGPSGAYEQYF. Here the CDR3 DNA reads TGTGCCGGTCCCTCGGGGGCCTACGAGCAGTACTTC.

By share, this clonotype ranks as medium-sized. This chain connects TRBV6-5 to TRBJ2-7, with 8 bases aligning to TRBD2. Germline CDR1 and CDR2: MNHEY and SVGAGI. J lost 3 bases, V lost 5 bases, and 9 bases had no gene match. The CDR3 length is 15 residues. DNA for the CDR3: TGTGCCAGCAGTATATTTAGCGGGATTGGCTACGAGCAGTACTTC. Protein: CASSIFSGIGYEQYF.

The chain combines TRBV28 with TRBJ2-5, with 9 bases that match TRBD2. The junction had 13 bases not matched to a gene; V was cut back by 5 bases and J by 0 bases. In germline, CDR1 is MDHEN, CDR2 SYDVKM. This CDR3 spans 18 amino acids. CDR3 amino acids: CASSPGLIAGANQETQYF. As DNA, the CDR3 is TGTGCCAGCAGTCCGGGCCTAATAGCGGGGGCCAACCAAGAGACCCAGTACTTC.

This clonotype was seen more than once but under ten times. This rearrangement joins TRBV7-2 to TRBJ2-3, with 7 bases that match TRBD2. The CDR3 has 16 residues. CDR1 is SGHTA and CDR2 is FQGNSA in the germline V gene. The junction had 12 bases not matched to a gene; V was cut back by 4 bases and J by 5 bases. CDR3 protein: CASSSSASGVRDTQYF. CDR3 coding DNA: TGTGCCAGCAGCTCTTCGGCTAGCGGAGTACGAGATACGCAGTATTTT.

The table lists this clonotype with many counts. The CDR3 DNA sequence: TGTGCCAGCAGCTTAGCGGGACAGAACTACGAGCAGTACTTC. Protein sequence: CASSLAGQNYEQYF. J is TRBJ2-7 and V is TRBV7-2; TRBD1 matches at 7 bases. CDR1 is SGHTA and CDR2 is FQGNSA in the germline V gene. With 0 bases clipped from V and 3 bases from J, the junction kept 2 bases outside the gene matches. CDR3 size: 14 residues.

At least ten counts were recorded for this clonotype. V is TRBV12-3 or TRBV12-4 and J is TRBJ2-7; D not certain. This CDR3 is built from 17 residues. V was clipped by 8 bases and J by 3 bases, with 26 bases between them. DNA for the CDR3: TGTGCCAGCGCCTTTTTGGTTGAGGCCAGGCAAATCTACGAGCAGTACTTC. It yields the protein CASAFLVEARQIYEQYF.

This chain joins TRBV27 and TRBJ1-6, with TRBD1 matching 8 bases. V lost 10 bases, J lost 10 bases, and 9 bases stayed unmatched. The CDR3 is 13 residues long. Germline V gene sequence: CDR1 MNHEY, CDR2 SMNVEV (reference sequence). The CDR3 loop reads CATASGGESPLHF. The CDR3 nucleotides are TGTGCCACCGCGTCAGGGGGCGAGTCACCCCTCCACTTT.

This clonotype occurred many times. The rearrangement joins TRBV2 to TRBJ2-2; 12 bases match TRBD2. The germline gives CDR1 SNHLY, CDR2 FYNNEI. The junction had 5 bases not matched to a gene; V was cut back by 4 bases and J by 5 bases. The CDR3 has 16 residues. The CDR3 DNA sequence: TGTGCCAGCAGTGGACTAGCGGGGGCCATGACCGGGGAGCTGTTTTTT. This sequence encodes CASSGLAGAMTGELFF. Using reference TRBV2 and TRBJ2-2 for the parts outside the CDR3, the full variable domain is EPEVTQTPSHQVTQMGQEVILRCVPISNHLYFYWYRQILGQKVEFLVSFYNNEISEKSEIFDDQFSVERPDGSNFTLKIRSTKLEDSAMYFCASSGLAGAMTGELFFGEGSRLTVL.

This clonotype was observed a handful of times. The J gene is TRBJ2-5, the V gene TRBV7-8; 9 nucleotides match TRBD1. J gave up 4 bases and V 6 bases, and 6 bases lay outside the gene matches. Germline V CDR1 and CDR2: SGHVS, FQNEAQ. This CDR3 contains 14 residues. CDR3 coding DNA: TGTGCCAGCAGTTTGCCGGGACAGGGAGAGACCCAGTACTTC. Its protein is CASSLPGQGETQYF.

In its sample, this clonotype was seen many times. The chain joins TRBV28 to TRBJ2-1; 9 bases line up with TRBD2. CDR1 is MDHEN and CDR2 is SYDVKM in the germline V gene. V shed 0 bases and J 7 bases; nucleotides not matched to a gene: 16. CDR3 length: 19 amino acids. The CDR3 region is CASSLWGIRGSSGVNEQFF. CDR3 DNA: TGTGCCAGCAGTTTATGGGGGATTAGAGGGTCTAGCGGGGTTAATGAGCAGTTCTTC.

The chain recombines TRBV15 with TRBJ1-4; D unresolved. The CDR3 loop spans 12 amino acids. V lost 0 bases and J 7 bases, leaving 3 bases between the germline ends. CDR1 is LNHNV, CDR2 YYDKDF, per germline (reference sequence). The CDR3 loop reads CATSRDVEKLFF. DNA for the CDR3: TGTGCCACCAGCAGAGATGTTGAAAAACTGTTTTTT.

The rearrangement links TRBV6-1 to TRBJ2-7, with D unresolved. The CDR3 has 12 residues. V was trimmed by 4 bases and J by 7 bases, leaving 11 bases between them. From germline, CDR1 is MNHNS and CDR2 SASEGT. CDR3 nucleotide sequence: TGTGCCAGCAGTGGTGTCTTACGGGAGCAGTACTTC. Amino acid sequence: CASSGVLREQYF.

This clonotype has more than one count but fewer than ten. The chain joins TRBV27 to TRBJ1-6; D is unresolved. CDR3 length: 13 residues. Germline V gives CDR1 MNHEY, CDR2 SMNVEV (reference sequence). V was shortened by 8 bases and J by 8 bases, with 13 bases between the two germline ends. The CDR3 loop is CASRLTAHSPLHF. CDR3 nucleotide sequence: TGTGCCAGCCGTCTAACGGCCCATTCACCCCTCCACTTT.

V usage is TRBV7-2 and J usage is TRBJ2-7; D possibly corresponds to TRBD2 (6 bases). The V and J ends lost 3 bases and 5 bases respectively, with 11 bases between them. CDR1 SGHTA and CDR2 FQGNSA come from the germline V gene. The CDR3 has 13 amino acids. This CDR3 reads CASSFLREDEQYF. The CDR3 nucleotides read TGTGCCAGCAGCTTTCTCAGGGAGGACGAGCAGTACTTC.

This clonotype was found many times. This rearrangement joins TRBV27 to TRBJ2-3; D gene uncertain. The DNA matches TRBJ2-5 better at its end, which makes the J call doubtful. The CDR3 has 11 amino acids. Germline CDR1 and CDR2: MNHEY and SMNVEV (reference sequence). The CDR3 is CASSLRETQYF. The CDR3 nucleotides are TGTGCCAGCAGCTTACGGGAGACCCAGTACTTC.

This clonotype was found many times. The chain links TRBV7-2 to TRBJ1-1; D not certain. Trimming stripped 4 bases from V and 4 bases from J, with 13 bases between. Germline CDR1 reads SGHTA; CDR2 reads FQGNSA. The CDR3 runs 14 residues. The CDR3: CASSSSLEGTEAFF. CDR3 coding DNA: TGTGCCAGCAGCTCCAGCCTCGAGGGCACTGAAGCTTTCTTT.

The rearrangement links TRBV5-1 to TRBJ2-5, with D uncertain. The CDR3 length is 13 residues. V was pared by 0 bases and J by 3 bases, with 6 bases between. Per the germline V gene, CDR1 is SGHRS and CDR2 is YFSETQ. The chain's CDR3 is CASSLASEETQYF. CDR3 bases: TGCGCCAGCAGCTTGGCTTCAGAAGAGACCCAGTACTTC.

This clonotype was observed a few times. The rearrangement joins TRBV6-5 to TRBJ1-2; 11 bases align to TRBD1. CDR1 is MNHEY, CDR2 SVGAGI, per germline. Trimming at V came to 4 bases and at J to 7 bases, leaving 2 bases not matched to a gene. The CDR3 length is 13 residues. CDR3 sequence reads: CASSSGTGGGYTF. CDR3 coding DNA: TGTGCCAGCAGTTCCGGGACAGGGGGTGGCTACACCTTC.

The V call is TRBV20-1, the J call TRBJ1-5, with D possibly being TRBD1 (5 bases). In germline, CDR1 is DFQATT, CDR2 SNEGSKA (reference sequence). The CDR3 sequence is 14 residues long. V lost 3 bases, J lost 3 bases, and 12 bases lay in between. For the CDR3, the DNA is TGCAGTGCTAGGATCCCAGGGCCCAATCAGCCCCAGCATTTT. It is translated as CSARIPGPNQPQHF.

The chain is built from TRBV7-2 and TRBJ2-3; maybe TRBD2 (5 bases). The V gene lost 2 bases and the J gene lost 2 bases, with 11 bases spanning the gap. CDR1 and CDR2 (germline): SGHTA, FQGNSA. CDR3 size: 15 residues. The CDR3 loop reads CASSLSGTFTDTQYF. The CDR3 coding sequence is TGTGCCAGCAGCTTAAGCGGCACATTCACAGATACGCAGTATTTT.

CDR3 protein: CASSLLAGGAYGELFF. DNA of the CDR3: TGCGCCAGCAGCTTGTTGGCAGGGGGCGCCTACGGGGAGCTGTTTTTT. This chain connects TRBV5-1 to TRBJ2-2; 8 bases map to TRBD1. The ends lost 1 base at V and 7 bases at J; junction bases unmatched: 9. The CDR3 covers 16 residues. Germline CDR1 is SGHRS and CDR2 is YFSETQ.